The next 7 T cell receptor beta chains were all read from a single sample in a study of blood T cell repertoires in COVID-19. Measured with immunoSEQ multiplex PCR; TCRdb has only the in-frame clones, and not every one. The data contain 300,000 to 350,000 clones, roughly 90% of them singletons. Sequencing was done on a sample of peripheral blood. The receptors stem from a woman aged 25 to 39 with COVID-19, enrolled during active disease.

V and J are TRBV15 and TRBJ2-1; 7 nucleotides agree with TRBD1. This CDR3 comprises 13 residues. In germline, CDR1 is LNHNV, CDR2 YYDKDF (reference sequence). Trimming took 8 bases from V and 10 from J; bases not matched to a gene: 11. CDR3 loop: CATSTPGQSEQFF. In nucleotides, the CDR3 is TGTGCCACCTCTACACCGGGACAGAGCGAGCAGTTCTTC.

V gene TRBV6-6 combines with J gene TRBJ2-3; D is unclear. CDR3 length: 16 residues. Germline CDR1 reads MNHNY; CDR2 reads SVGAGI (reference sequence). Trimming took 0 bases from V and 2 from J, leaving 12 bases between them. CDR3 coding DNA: TGTGCCAGCAGTTACTCGAAGGCCCGACTCACAGATACGCAGTATTTT. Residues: CASSYSKARLTDTQYF.

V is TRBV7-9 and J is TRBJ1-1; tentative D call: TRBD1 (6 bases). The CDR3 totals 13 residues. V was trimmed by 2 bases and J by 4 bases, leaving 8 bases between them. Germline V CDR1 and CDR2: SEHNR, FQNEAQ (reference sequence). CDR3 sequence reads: CASSLPGATEAFF. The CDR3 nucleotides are TGTGCCAGCAGCTTACCAGGGGCCACTGAAGCTTTCTTT.

This CDR3 reads CASSEGLDIPTGELFF. In DNA form, the CDR3 reads TGTGCCAGCAGCGAGGGACTAGACATACCGACCGGGGAGCTGTTTTTT. The rearrangement joins TRBV9 to TRBJ2-2, with 8 bases fitting TRBD2. V lost 3 bases, J lost 5 bases, and 9 bases stayed unmatched. Germline V gene data show CDR1 as SGDLS and CDR2 as YYNGEE. The CDR3 spans 16 residues.

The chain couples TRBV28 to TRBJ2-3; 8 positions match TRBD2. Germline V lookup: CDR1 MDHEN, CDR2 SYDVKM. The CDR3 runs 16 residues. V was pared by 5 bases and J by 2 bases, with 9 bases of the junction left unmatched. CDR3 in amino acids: CASSAPGTRTTDTQYF. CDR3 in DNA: TGTGCCAGCAGTGCCCCCGGGACTAGGACCACAGATACGCAGTATTTT.

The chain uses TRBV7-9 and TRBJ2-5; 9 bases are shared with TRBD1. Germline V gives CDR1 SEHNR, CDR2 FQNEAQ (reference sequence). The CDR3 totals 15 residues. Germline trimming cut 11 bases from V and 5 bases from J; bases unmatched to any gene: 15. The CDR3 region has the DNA TGTGCCCTCACCTCCGGGACAGGGTATAGGGAGACCCAGTACTTC. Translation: CALTSGTGYRETQYF.

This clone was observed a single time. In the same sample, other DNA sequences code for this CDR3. CDR3 residues: CASSFRQGAWETQYF. The CDR3 nucleotides read TGTGCCAGCAGTTTCCGACAGGGGGCGTGGGAGACCCAGTACTTC. V is TRBV27 and J is TRBJ2-5; 10 bases align to TRBD1. The CDR3 totals 15 residues. CDR1 MNHEY and CDR2 SMNVEV come from the germline V gene (reference sequence). The J segment lost 5 bases and the V segment lost 3 bases, leaving 6 bases of the junction unmatched.